Shown below are 7 T cell receptor beta chains from a single sample sequenced in a study of T cell changes during pregnancy in multiple sclerosis. Clones were sequenced by immunoSEQ multiplex PCR, and TCRdb holds only the in-frame ones, with some missing. The repertoire holds about 65,000 clones, 85% to 95% seen once, with approximately 2.8% in the top ten. The sequencing here drew on CD8+ T cells from peripheral blood mononuclear cells, taken in the third trimester of pregnancy. These receptors were collected from a female donor in good health, enrolled as a control in a pregnancy study.

This chain uses TRBV6-4 with TRBJ2-3; TRBD2 matches at 7 bases. Germline lookup yields CDR1 MRHNA and CDR2 SNTAGT. V gave up 4 bases and J gave up 1 base; unmatched junction bases: 5. This CDR3 is built from 15 residues. The CDR3 region has the DNA TGTGCCAGCAGTGGAAGCGGGGATGGCACAGATACGCAGTATTTT. Translated: CASSGSGDGTDTQYF.

The CDR3 here is CASSFGARPEAFF. For the CDR3, the DNA is TGTGCCAGCAGCTTCGGAGCTAGACCTGAAGCTTTCTTT. The genes are TRBV7-9 and TRBJ1-1; D gene unclear. With 3 bases removed from V and 6 bases from J, the gap between germline ends came to 11 bases. The germline gives CDR1 SEHNR, CDR2 FQNEAQ (reference sequence). The CDR3 length is 13 residues.

The chain employs TRBV4-3 and TRBJ2-1; 11 nucleotides agree with TRBD2. Germline V gives CDR1 LGHNA, CDR2 YSLEER. The CDR3 consists of 18 residues. The J segment lost 4 bases and the V segment lost 4 bases, leaving 12 bases of the junction unmatched. The CDR3 sequence: CASSRQKQTSGDYNEQFF. DNA for the CDR3: TGCGCCAGCAGCCGCCAAAAACAGACTAGCGGGGATTACAATGAGCAGTTCTTC.

The rearrangement uses TRBV15 and TRBJ2-4; tentative D call: TRBD2 (6 bases). Per germline, CDR1 LNHNV and CDR2 YYDKDF (reference sequence). The V gene lost 0 bases and the J gene lost 0 bases, with 18 bases spanning the gap. This CDR3 contains 19 residues. This chain's CDR3 is CATSRDPGDEGLAKNIQYF. The CDR3 DNA sequence: TGTGCCACCAGCAGAGATCCCGGGGATGAGGGACTAGCCAAAAACATTCAGTACTTC.

The gene calls are TRBV10-3 and TRBJ2-7, with TRBD2 matching 11 bases. Unmatched junction bases numbered 16, after V lost 4 bases and J lost 5 bases. The CDR3 contains 18 residues. Germline CDR1 reads ENHRY; CDR2 reads SYGVKD. CDR3 protein: CAISGSPNLAGGSHEQYF. For the CDR3, the DNA is TGTGCCATCAGTGGGAGCCCTAATCTAGCGGGGGGCAGCCACGAGCAGTACTTC.

The chain has TRBV7-9 and TRBJ1-3; TRBD1 agrees at 7 bases. The germline gives CDR1 SEHNR, CDR2 FQNEAQ (reference sequence). Trimming at V came to 5 bases and at J to 3 bases, leaving 7 bases not matched to a gene. The CDR3 extends over 15 amino acids. As DNA, the CDR3 is TGTGCCAGCAGCCGTCCCGACAGGGATGGAAACACCATATATTTT. This sequence encodes CASSRPDRDGNTIYF.

The chain employs TRBV7-9 and TRBJ1-5; unclear D gene. Per germline, CDR1 SEHNR and CDR2 FQNEAQ (reference sequence). Trimming cost V 5 bases and J 0 bases, with 8 bases left between them. The CDR3 loop spans 14 amino acids. Here the CDR3 reads CASSTHYSNQPQHF. CDR3 DNA sequence: TGTGCCAGCAGCACTCATTATAGCAATCAGCCCCAGCATTTT.